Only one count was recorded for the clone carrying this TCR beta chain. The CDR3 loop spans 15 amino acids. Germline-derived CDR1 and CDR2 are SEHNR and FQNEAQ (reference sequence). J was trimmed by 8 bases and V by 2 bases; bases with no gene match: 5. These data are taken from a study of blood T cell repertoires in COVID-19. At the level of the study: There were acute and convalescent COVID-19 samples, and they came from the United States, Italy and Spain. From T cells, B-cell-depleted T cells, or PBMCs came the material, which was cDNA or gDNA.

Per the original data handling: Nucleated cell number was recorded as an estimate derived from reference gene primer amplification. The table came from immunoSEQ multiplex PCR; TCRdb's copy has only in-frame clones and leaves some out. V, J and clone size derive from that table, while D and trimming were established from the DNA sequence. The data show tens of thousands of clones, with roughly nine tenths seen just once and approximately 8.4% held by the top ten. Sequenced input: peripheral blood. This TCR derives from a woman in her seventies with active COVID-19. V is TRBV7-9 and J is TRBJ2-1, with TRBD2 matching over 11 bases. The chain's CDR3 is CASSLLSGRVDEQFF. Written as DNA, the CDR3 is TGTGCCAGCAGCTTACTTAGCGGGAGGGTGGATGAGCAGTTCTTC. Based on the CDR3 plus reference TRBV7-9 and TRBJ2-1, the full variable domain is DTGVSQNPRHKITKRGQNVTFRCDPISEHNRLYWYRQTLGQGPEFLTYFQNEAQLEKSRLLSDRFSAERPKGSFSTLEIQRTEQGDSAMYLCASSLLSGRVDEQFFGPGTRLTVL.